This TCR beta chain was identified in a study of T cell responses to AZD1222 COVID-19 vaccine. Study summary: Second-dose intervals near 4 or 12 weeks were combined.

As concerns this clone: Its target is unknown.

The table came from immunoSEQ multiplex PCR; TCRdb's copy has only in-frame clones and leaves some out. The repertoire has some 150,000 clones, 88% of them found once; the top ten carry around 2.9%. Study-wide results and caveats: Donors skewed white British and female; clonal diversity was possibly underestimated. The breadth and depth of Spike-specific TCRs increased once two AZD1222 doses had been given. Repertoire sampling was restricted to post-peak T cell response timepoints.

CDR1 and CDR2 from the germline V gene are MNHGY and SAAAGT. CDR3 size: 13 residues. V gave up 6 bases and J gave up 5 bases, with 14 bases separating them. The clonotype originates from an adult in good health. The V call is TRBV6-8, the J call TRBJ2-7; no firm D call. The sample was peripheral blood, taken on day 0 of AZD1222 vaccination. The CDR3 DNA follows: TGTGCCAGCAGAGGCCCTTCCTCTCACGAGCAGTACTTC. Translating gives CASRGPSSHEQYF.